This note documents a single T cell receptor (beta chain) sequence. No cognate antigen has been identified for it. The record has no base qualities; no much larger clone is one base away. Libraries were built with RT-PCR. The instrument given in TCRdb is Illumina MiSeq. TCRdb reworked the public reads: Q25 trimming with fastp, MiXCR clone assembly, productive beta chains retained. Rows matching on CDR3 protein sequence are summarized as one entry with the most common DNA and genes. This sample gives about 680,000 distinct CDR3 sequences in total; more than 13% of them show up just once. The top ten clones comprise 3% to 4.5% of the sample. Measured from the cysteine to the phenylalanine, the CDR3 is 14 residues long. CDR3 DNA only is kept here, 42 bases in frame from base 1. This sample is drawn from a study (dated by TCRdb to 2016 to 2017).

The rearranged segments are TRBV21-1 and TRBJ2-5. TRBV21-1 constitutes a pseudogene. Material for sequencing was memory CD4+ T cells from blood. The source of this sequence is a female donor in good health, serving as a healthy control. The CDR3 corresponds to CASSKVGHQETQYF. The nucleotide sequence reads as follows: TGTGCCAGCAGCAAAGTAGGACACCAAGAGACCCAGTACTTC.